These 31 T cell receptor beta chains came from one sample sequenced in a study of shared clonotypes between healthy human individuals. The data were produced by immunoSEQ multiplex PCR, yet TCRdb's version contains in-frame clones alone and is incomplete. The data show around 95,000 clones, less than 60% seen once. The specimen was PBMCs. These receptors came from a middle-aged woman in good health. Some clones in this sample may be carry-over from other donors' samples.

The gene calls are TRBV6-6 and TRBJ2-5; 11 bases fit TRBD2. Germline assignment: CDR1 MNHNY and CDR2 SVGAGI (reference sequence). The CDR3 covers 16 residues. Trimming took 5 bases from V and 2 from J; bases not matched to a gene: 7. In DNA, the CDR3 is TGTGCCAGCAGTCTGGGACTAGCGGAGGGTCAAGAGACCCAGTACTTC. It encodes CASSLGLAEGQETQYF.

The chain carries TRBV29-1 and TRBJ2-1, with a possible D match to TRBD2 (6 bases). V was pared by 3 bases and J by 10 bases, with 13 bases between. The CDR3 covers 12 residues. Germline V gives CDR1 SQVTM, CDR2 ANQGSEA. The CDR3 region is CSVDRSGGEQFF. The CDR3 DNA reads as TGCAGCGTTGATCGATCTGGGGGGGAGCAGTTCTTC.

Concerning this clone itself: A far larger clone is off by one base, so a read error is likely. The chain employs TRBV5-6 and TRBJ1-2, with D possibly matching TRBD1 (5 bases). The CDR3 runs to 13 residues. The germline V gene encodes CDR1 SGHDT and CDR2 YYEEEE. CDR3 region: CASSPRQIYGYAF. The CDR3, as DNA: TGTGCCAGCAGCCCGCGACAGATCTATGGCTACGCCTTC.

This rearrangement joins TRBV4-1 to TRBJ2-3; D gene ambiguous. This CDR3 is built from 12 residues. Germline CDR1 reads MGHRA; CDR2 reads YSYEKL. V lost 3 bases to trimming and J lost 6 bases, with 7 bases between them. Here the CDR3 reads CASSHKFDTQYF. CDR3 nucleotides: TGCGCCAGCAGCCATAAGTTTGATACGCAGTATTTT.

This clone is a singleton in its sample. The chain has TRBV7-9 and TRBJ1-2, with D possibly being TRBD1 (5 bases). The length of the CDR3 is 15 residues. Germline V lookup: CDR1 SEHNR, CDR2 FQNEAQ (reference sequence). V was trimmed by 4 bases and J by 8 bases, leaving 20 bases between them. The CDR3 loop reads CASSSYAGTGGGYTF. For the CDR3, the DNA is TGTGCCAGCAGCTCGTACGCCGGGACCGGCGGAGGCTACACCTTC.

The CDR3 sequence is CASSSSWAGGGSPQHF. Written as DNA, the CDR3 is TGTGCCAGCAGCTCCTCCTGGGCAGGGGGAGGGTCGCCCCAGCATTTT. The gene calls are TRBV7-2 and TRBJ1-5; 7 positions agree with TRBD1. From germline, CDR1 is SGHTA and CDR2 FQGNSA. The J segment lost 9 bases and the V segment lost 4 bases, leaving 15 bases of the junction unmatched. The length of the CDR3 is 16 residues. Full variable domain (remainder filled in from reference TRBV7-2 and TRBJ1-5): GAGVSQSPSNKVTEKGKDVELRCDPISGHTALYWYRQSLGQGLEFLIYFQGNSAPDKSGLPSDRFSAERTGGSVSTLTIQRTQQEDSAVYLCASSSSWAGGGSPQHFGDGTRLSIL.

This clone has just a few counts. The V call is TRBV7-2, the J call TRBJ1-6; D perhaps matches TRBD1 (5 bases). Trimming cost V 5 bases and J 4 bases, with 12 bases left between them. The length of the CDR3 is 15 residues. Germline CDR1 SGHTA, CDR2 FQGNSA. The CDR3 is CASSPTGGYNSPLHF. The DNA for the CDR3 is TGTGCCAGCAGCCCAACAGGTGGATATAATTCACCCCTCCACTTT.

Ten or more counts support this clone. The chain links TRBV7-2 to TRBJ2-3; no clear D gene. This CDR3 has 13 amino acids. With 3 bases removed from V and 4 bases from J, the gap between germline ends came to 8 bases. CDR1 and CDR2 (germline): SGHTA, FQGNSA. CDR3 sequence reads: CASSFRSSDTQYF. The CDR3 nucleotides are TGTGCCAGCAGCTTCCGCTCCTCAGATACGCAGTATTTT.

The V and J genes are TRBV30 and TRBJ2-6; D is ambiguous. The CDR3 spans 14 residues. Trimming removed 4 bases from V and 0 bases from J, with 7 bases in between. The germline gives CDR1 GTSNPN, CDR2 SVGIG (reference sequence). The CDR3 bases are TGTGCCTGGAAAACGATCTCTGGGGCCAACGTCCTGACTTTC. It encodes CAWKTISGANVLTF.

This chain joins TRBV21-1 and TRBJ2-1; the DNA was not used to check the table's D call, TRBD2. TRBV21-1 is a listed pseudogene. CDR3 length: 14 amino acids. CDR3 amino acids: CASSPGSLASEQFF. Here the CDR3 DNA reads TGTGCCAGCAGCCCGGGATCACTAGCAAGTGAGCAGTTCTTC.

This clone has a count of ten or more. The J gene is TRBJ2-5, the V gene TRBV29-1, with TRBD1 matching 7 bases. V gave up 2 bases and J gave up 4 bases; unmatched junction bases: 1. Per the germline V gene, CDR1 is SQVTM and CDR2 is ANQGSEA. The CDR3 runs to 12 residues. CDR3 nucleotide sequence: TGCAGCGTTGAAAAGGGGGCAGAGACCCAGTACTTC. It codes for CSVEKGAETQYF.

The chain combines TRBV29-1 with TRBJ2-5; possibly TRBD1 for D (6 bases). The CDR3 spans 11 residues. Germline CDR1 SQVTM, CDR2 ANQGSEA. The germline V and J ends were trimmed by 4 bases and 13 bases, with 16 bases remaining between them. DNA for the CDR3: TGCAGCGTTGGAGAACGGGACAATCCGTACTTC. Protein sequence: CSVGERDNPYF.

The sample holds many counts of this clone. The CDR3 is CSVEDQGVGYTF. CDR3 bases: TGCAGCGTTGAAGATCAAGGGGTTGGCTACACCTTC. V usage is TRBV29-1 and J usage is TRBJ1-2; the D gene is possibly TRBD1 (5 bases). V lost 0 bases and J lost 7, with 9 bases in between. Germline V lookup: CDR1 SQVTM, CDR2 ANQGSEA. This CDR3 has 12 residues. Full variable domain (remainder filled in from reference TRBV29-1 and TRBJ1-2): SAVISQKPSRDICQRGTSLTIQCQVDSQVTMMFWYRQQPGQSLTLIATANQGSEATYESGFVIDKFPISRPNLTFSTLTVSNMSPEDSSIYLCSVEDQGVGYTFGSGTRLTVV.

This clone occurred a few times. The V gene is TRBV27, the J gene TRBJ2-1; tentatively, D is TRBD1 (6 bases). V lost 7 bases and J lost 4, with 11 bases in between. Germline loops: CDR1 MNHEY, CDR2 SMNVEV (reference sequence). The CDR3 loop spans 13 amino acids. The CDR3 spells CASKGRGYNEQFF. The CDR3 DNA reads as TGTGCCAGCAAGGGAAGGGGGTACAATGAGCAGTTCTTC.

This clone was counted only a few times. The chain recombines TRBV7-2 with TRBJ2-5; D is ambiguous. Germline V CDR1 and CDR2: SGHTA, FQGNSA. The V end was cut by 4 bases, the J end by 6 bases, with 12 bases between. The CDR3 sequence is 13 residues long. The CDR3 region is CASSSPVGQTQYF. The DNA for the CDR3 is TGTGCCAGCAGCTCCCCAGTCGGGCAGACCCAGTACTTC. The whole variable domain, filled in from reference TRBV7-2 and TRBJ2-5, reads GAGVSQSPSNKVTEKGKDVELRCDPISGHTALYWYRQSLGQGLEFLIYFQGNSAPDKSGLPSDRFSAERTGGSVSTLTIQRTQQEDSAVYLCASSSPVGQTQYFGPGTRLLVL.

The V gene is TRBV29-1, the J gene TRBJ1-2; a possible D gene is TRBD1 (6 bases). The length of the CDR3 is 11 residues. From germline, CDR1 is SQVTM and CDR2 ANQGSEA. CDR3 in amino acids: CRGRTVYGYTF. The DNA for the CDR3 is TGCCGCGGCAGGACAGTCTATGGCTACACCTTC.

This clone is categorized as medium-sized (0.01 to 0.1%). The rearrangement uses TRBV2 and TRBJ2-7; 8 nucleotides match TRBD1. Germline V gene sequence: CDR1 SNHLY, CDR2 FYNNEI. CDR3 length equals 14 residues. V lost 2 bases to trimming and J lost 4 bases; unmatched junction nucleotides: 4. The CDR3 reads CASSETRQGYEQYF. CDR3 nucleotides: TGTGCCAGCAGTGAAACCCGACAGGGGTACGAGCAGTACTTC.

CDR3 region: CASSHGGQGFRFEQYF. The CDR3 nucleotides read TGTGCCAGCAGCCACGGCGGACAGGGGTTTCGATTCGAGCAGTACTTC. This chain joins TRBV27 and TRBJ2-7, with 9 bases aligning to TRBD1. The CDR3 runs to 16 residues. The V gene end was trimmed by 6 bases and the J gene end by 6 bases; junction bases not matched to a gene: 15. CDR1 and CDR2 from the germline V gene are MNHEY and SMNVEV (reference sequence).

The chain employs TRBV4-1 and TRBJ1-2, with D possibly TRBD1 on 6 matching bases. Trimming removed 9 bases at V and 1 base at J, with 9 bases between. The CDR3 is 12 amino acids. CDR1 and CDR2 from the germline V gene are MGHRA and YSYEKL. CDR3 region: CASRGYNYGYTF. CDR3 sequence (DNA): TGCGCCAGTAGGGGGTATAACTATGGCTACACCTTC.

This clone was recorded once. This chain uses TRBV19 with TRBJ1-5; maybe TRBD1 (6 bases). The germline gives CDR1 LNHDA, CDR2 SQIVND (reference sequence). The CDR3 loop spans 14 amino acids. The V gene lost 6 bases and the J gene lost 1 base, with 10 bases spanning the gap. The DNA of the CDR3 is TGTGCCAGTAGGGTGCAGGGGAGCAATCAGCCCCAGCATTTT. This sequence encodes CASRVQGSNQPQHF.

This clone was counted a single time. A far larger clone is only one base removed, so a read error is likely. This sequence joins TRBV28 and TRBJ1-2; D is perhaps TRBD1 (5 bases). Germline loops: CDR1 MDHEN, CDR2 SYDVKM. CDR3 length: 17 residues. The V end lost 5 bases, the J end lost 7 bases, and 26 bases lay between the germline ends. This CDR3 is CASSASIPSNWQGGYTF. For the CDR3, the DNA is TGTGCCAGCAGTGCGAGTATCCCCAGTAATTGGCAGGGTGGCTACACCTTC.

There are a few counts of this clone. The chain uses TRBV7-8 and TRBJ2-2, with D hard to call. V lost 2 bases to trimming and J lost 2 bases, with 6 bases between them. The CDR3 is 14 amino acids. Germline V gene sequence: CDR1 SGHVS, CDR2 FQNEAQ. As DNA, the CDR3 is TGTGCCAGCAGCTTATCCTCAAACACCGGGGAGCTGTTTTTT. The encoded protein is CASSLSSNTGELFF.

This clone was recorded many times. This chain connects TRBV5-1 to TRBJ1-4; the D is unclear. In germline, CDR1 is SGHRS, CDR2 YFSETQ. CDR3 length: 13 residues. Trimming cost V 0 bases and J 6 bases, with 6 bases left between them. CDR3: CASSLEVDEKLFF. The CDR3 bases are TGCGCCAGCAGCTTGGAGGTCGATGAAAAACTGTTTTTT. Variable domain in full (rest from reference TRBV5-1 and TRBJ1-4): KAGVTQTPRYLIKTRGQQVTLSCSPISGHRSVSWYQQTPGQGLQFLFEYFSETQRNKGNFPGRFSGRQFSNSRSEMNVSTLELGDSALYLCASSLEVDEKLFFGSGTQLSVL.

The chain recombines TRBV5-6 with TRBJ1-5; TRBD1 matches 7 bases. The CDR3 extends over 15 amino acids. CDR1 is SGHDT, CDR2 YYEEEE, per germline. The trim removed 4 bases at V and 6 bases at J, leaving 10 bases unmatched. CDR3 loop: CASSPRQGVSQPQHF. The DNA for the CDR3 is TGTGCCAGCAGCCCAAGGCAGGGGGTGAGTCAGCCCCAGCATTTT. The complete variable domain, with remaining parts taken from reference TRBV5-6 and TRBJ1-5, reads DAGVTQSPTHLIKTRGQQVTLRCSPKSGHDTVSWYQQALGQGPQFIFQYYEEEERQRGNFPDRFSGHQFPNYSSELNVNALLLGDSALYLCASSPRQGVSQPQHFGDGTRLSIL.

This clone has just one count. The chain recombines TRBV7-8 with TRBJ1-1; tentatively, D is TRBD1 (6 bases). CDR1 is SGHVS and CDR2 is FQNEAQ in the germline V gene. The CDR3 is made up of 15 amino acids. V was cut by 0 bases and J by 1 base, with 9 bases left in between. CDR3 nucleotide sequence: TGTGCCAGCAGCTTAGCCGGGGGCAGGAACACTGAAGCTTTCTTT. Translated, it gives CASSLAGGRNTEAFF.

This clone has a handful of counts. The chain is built from TRBV29-1 and TRBJ2-1, with 9 bases lining up with TRBD2. The CDR3 has 13 residues. Germline V gene data show CDR1 as SQVTM and CDR2 as ANQGSEA. V was pared by 3 bases and J by 6 bases, with 3 bases of the junction left unmatched. CDR3 sequence (DNA): TGCAGCGTTGATATAGCGGGAGCCAATGAGCAGTTCTTC. Translated: CSVDIAGANEQFF.

This rearrangement joins TRBV29-1 to TRBJ1-2; possible D gene TRBD1, 6 bases. The V end lost 4 bases, the J end lost 8 bases, and 17 bases lay between the germline ends. Germline CDR1 is SQVTM and CDR2 is ANQGSEA. This CDR3 is built from 13 residues. CDR3 region: CSVGIGGDYGYTF. DNA for the CDR3: TGCAGCGTTGGTATAGGGGGGGATTACGGCTACACCTTC.

This clone has just a few counts. The rearrangement uses TRBV30 and TRBJ1-6, with D perhaps matching TRBD1 (5 bases). V lost 1 base and J 0 bases, leaving 10 bases between the germline ends. There are 16 residues in the CDR3. The germline gives CDR1 GTSNPN, CDR2 SVGIG (reference sequence). CDR3: CAWSGRDLSYNSPLHF. DNA of the CDR3: TGTGCCTGGAGTGGCCGGGACCTCTCCTATAATTCACCCCTCCACTTT.

The rearrangement joins TRBV30 to TRBJ1-5; 7 bases are a match to TRBD1. Trimming removed 0 bases from V and 6 bases from J; junction bases left unmatched: 2. The CDR3 contains 13 residues. The germline V gene has CDR1 GTSNPN and CDR2 SVGIG (reference sequence). Here the CDR3 DNA reads TGTGCCTGGAGTGTAGACAGGGTTCAGCCCCAGCATTTT. As protein: CAWSVDRVQPQHF.

This chain connects TRBV7-2 to TRBJ2-3; 8 bases match TRBD2. With 6 bases clipped from V and 0 bases from J, the junction kept 14 bases outside the gene matches. The CDR3 is 18 residues long. Germline-derived CDR1 and CDR2 are SGHTA and FQGNSA. The CDR3 sequence: CASSGPTSGDSSTDTQYF. In nucleotides, the CDR3 is TGTGCCAGCAGTGGCCCTACTAGCGGAGACTCTAGCACAGATACGCAGTATTTT. The variable domain in full, completed from reference TRBV7-2 and TRBJ2-3, reads GAGVSQSPSNKVTEKGKDVELRCDPISGHTALYWYRQSLGQGLEFLIYFQGNSAPDKSGLPSDRFSAERTGGSVSTLTIQRTQQEDSAVYLCASSGPTSGDSSTDTQYFGPGTRLTVL.

This clone has more than one count but fewer than ten. The V call is TRBV6-5, the J call TRBJ2-1; 9 positions agree with TRBD1. The trim removed 10 bases at V and 9 bases at J, leaving 10 bases unmatched. CDR1 MNHEY and CDR2 SVGAGI come from the germline V gene. The CDR3 extends over 13 amino acids. The CDR3 protein is CATARDRAIEQFF. CDR3 in DNA: TGTGCCACGGCCCGGGACAGGGCCATTGAGCAGTTCTTC.